The present T cell receptor beta chain was sequenced within a study of T cell responses to AZD1222 COVID-19 vaccine. CDR1 is LNHDA, CDR2 SQIVND, per germline (reference sequence). V trimming: 1 base; J trimming: 5 bases; junction bases outside the gene matches: 5. This CDR3 is 16 amino acids long. This table comes from immunoSEQ multiplex PCR, and its TCRdb copy is limited to in-frame clones, with some not included. The sample has about 150,000 clones, roughly 90% seen once; the top ten hold 2.5% to 3.5%. The chain is built from TRBV19 and TRBJ1-5; 10 nucleotides align to TRBD1. The sample here was peripheral blood, taken 28 days after the second AZD1222 dose. The sequence came from an adult who received the AZD1222 COVID-19 vaccine. The CDR3 nucleotides read TGTGCCAGTAGTATAGCGGGACAGGGGCTATATCAGCCCCAGCATTTT. Encoded protein: CASSIAGQGLYQPQHF.